Below are 11 T cell receptor beta chains sequenced from a single sample in a study of T cells in Graves' hyperthyroidism and ophthalmopathy. RNA transcripts were the template for amplifying TCR beta CDR3 regions. Researchers ran a first-round RT-PCR on the TCR CDR3 using the HTBI primer set. MiXCR, run by TCRdb on the multiplex PCR reads, gives a single entry per CDR3 protein. The sample records approximately 490,000 distinct CDR3 sequences, around a fifth being singletons. Sequenced sample: blood. All receptors come from a woman between 65 and 79 years old with Graves' ophthalmopathy.

This clonotype appeared a few times. V usage is TRBV19 and J usage is TRBJ2-3, with 9 bases matching TRBD1. Trimming at V came to 7 bases and at J to 3 bases, leaving 8 bases not matched to a gene. Per the germline V gene, CDR1 is LNHDA and CDR2 is SQIVND (reference sequence). This CDR3 is built from 15 residues. The CDR3 DNA is TGTGCCAGTAAGGTCGGGACAGGGAGAACAGATACGCAGTATTTT. It specifies CASKVGTGRTDTQYF.

The chain is built from TRBV6-1 and TRBJ2-2, with D possibly TRBD1 on 6 matching bases. Trimming left V 7 bases short and J 5 bases short, with 11 bases between. Per the germline V gene, CDR1 is MNHNS and CDR2 is SASEGT. CDR3 size: 13 residues. In DNA, the CDR3 is TGTGCCAGCAAGGGGGTTGGGACCGGGGAGCTGTTTTTT. Its protein is CASKGVGTGELFF.

This clonotype was counted a few times. The rearrangement links TRBV18 to TRBJ2-5; 9 nucleotides agree with TRBD2. CDR1 KGHSH and CDR2 LQKENI come from the germline V gene. The CDR3 has 15 residues. V trimming: 2 bases; J trimming: 5 bases; junction bases outside the gene matches: 6. In nucleotides, the CDR3 is TGTGCCAGCTCACCAAATAGCGGGAGCGGTGAGACCCAGTACTTC. It codes for CASSPNSGSGETQYF.

The gene calls are TRBV2 and TRBJ2-1, with 8 bases aligning to TRBD1. The V gene's germline CDR1 is SNHLY and CDR2 FYNNEI. This CDR3 region has 15 residues. Trimming removed 4 bases from V and 7 bases from J; junction bases left unmatched: 9. CDR3 nucleotide sequence: TGTGCCAGCAGTGCACGGACAGGGTACGGGAATGAGCAGTTCTTC. It encodes CASSARTGYGNEQFF. Using reference TRBV2 and TRBJ2-1 for the parts outside the CDR3, the full variable domain is EPEVTQTPSHQVTQMGQEVILRCVPISNHLYFYWYRQILGQKVEFLVSFYNNEISEKSEIFDDQFSVERPDGSNFTLKIRSTKLEDSAMYFCASSARTGYGNEQFFGPGTRLTVL.

The chain links TRBV11-2 to TRBJ1-3; unclear D gene. Germline CDR1 and CDR2: SGHAT and FQNNGV. The V end lost 4 bases, the J end lost 7 bases, and 11 bases lay between the germline ends. The CDR3 loop spans 13 amino acids. The CDR3 loop reads CASSWEVGNTIYF. The CDR3, as DNA: TGTGCCAGCAGCTGGGAGGTCGGTAACACCATATATTTT.

In this sample, this clonotype turned up a few times. The chain is built from TRBV7-9 and TRBJ2-3, with D uncertain. The V gene lost 8 bases and the J gene lost 6 bases, with 18 bases spanning the gap. Per the germline V gene, CDR1 is SEHNR and CDR2 is FQNEAQ (reference sequence). CDR3 length equals 14 residues. CDR3 amino acids: CASGHQIGFDTQYF. CDR3 sequence (DNA): TGTGCCAGCGGCCACCAGATTGGCTTCGATACGCAGTATTTT.

This clonotype was picked up many times. J is TRBJ2-1 and V is TRBV9, with 15 bases lining up with TRBD2. In germline, CDR1 is SGDLS, CDR2 YYNGEE. Germline trimming cut 4 bases from V and 8 bases from J; bases unmatched to any gene: 10. The length of the CDR3 is 17 residues. Here the CDR3 reads CASSPRTSGRALDEQFF. The CDR3 DNA sequence: TGTGCCAGCAGCCCAAGGACTAGCGGGAGGGCCCTCGATGAGCAGTTCTTC.

This clonotype was counted many times. This CDR3 is CASSLVGGSLNEQFF. CDR3 in DNA: TGTGCCAGCAGCTTAGTTGGCGGGAGCCTCAATGAGCAGTTCTTC. V and J are TRBV7-2 and TRBJ2-1, with 7 bases identical to TRBD2. Germline trimming cut 1 base from V and 6 bases from J; bases unmatched to any gene: 6. From germline, CDR1 is SGHTA and CDR2 FQGNSA. The CDR3 is 15 amino acids.

In this sample, this clonotype turned up a few times. The gene calls are TRBV7-2 and TRBJ1-1; the D is unclear. The CDR3 sequence is 14 residues long. CDR1 and CDR2 (germline): SGHTA, FQGNSA. Between the trimmed V and J ends, which lost 6 bases and 0 bases, there was a span of 11 bases. CDR3 sequence: CASSRNGMNTEAFF. The CDR3 nucleotides are TGTGCCAGCAGTAGAAATGGGATGAACACTGAAGCTTTCTTT.

V is TRBV4-1 and J is TRBJ1-1; D uncertain. Trimming took 3 bases from V and 1 from J, leaving 12 bases between them. CDR1 is MGHRA, CDR2 YSYEKL, per germline. The CDR3 totals 15 residues. CDR3 nucleotides: TGCGCCAGCAGCCAGAGTAGGAATTGGAACACTGAAGCTTTCTTT. This gives the protein CASSQSRNWNTEAFF.

This rearrangement joins TRBV7-9 to TRBJ2-5; weak D call: TRBD1 (6 bases). Trimming shortened V by 5 bases and J by 3 bases, and 13 bases separated the two germline ends. CDR3 size: 14 residues. Germline V lookup: CDR1 SEHNR, CDR2 FQNEAQ (reference sequence). CDR3 amino acids: CASSALQGKETQYF. CDR3 nucleotide sequence: TGTGCCAGCAGCGCCCTACAGGGAAAAGAGACCCAGTACTTC.